The clone carrying this TCR beta chain was observed at least ten times. The TCR beta CDR3 regions underwent amplification using RNA transcripts as the source. HTBI primers were employed in a first-round RT-PCR of the TCR CDR3. TCRdb used MiXCR to reprocess the multiplex PCR reads, holding one entry per CDR3 protein. In the table there are more than 500,000 distinct CDR3 sequences, roughly 15% of which are singletons. The data originate from a study of T cells in Graves' hyperthyroidism and ophthalmopathy. With 0 bases clipped from V and 4 bases from J, the junction kept 20 bases outside the gene matches. The CDR3 is 22 amino acids. Germline CDR1 reads DFQATT; CDR2 reads SNEGSKA (reference sequence).

The clonotype was recovered from a woman aged 35 to 49 with Graves' hyperthyroidism. The rearrangement links TRBV20-1 to TRBJ2-1; 14 nucleotides align to TRBD2. Sequencing was done on a sample of blood. The CDR3 bases are TGCAGTGCTAGAGAGTCCCAAGATCCCCTGACTAGCGGGAGGGCCGTGTACAATGAGCAGTTCTTC. Its protein is CSARESQDPLTSGRAVYNEQFF.